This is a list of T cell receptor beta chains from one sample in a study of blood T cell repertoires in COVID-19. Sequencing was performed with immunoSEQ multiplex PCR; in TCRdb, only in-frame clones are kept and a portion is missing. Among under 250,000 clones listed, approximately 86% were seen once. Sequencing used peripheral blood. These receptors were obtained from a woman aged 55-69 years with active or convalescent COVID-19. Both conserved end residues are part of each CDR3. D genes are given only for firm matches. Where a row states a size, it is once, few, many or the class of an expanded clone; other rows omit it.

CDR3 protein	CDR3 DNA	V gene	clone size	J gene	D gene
CSVEGYQAFVTEAFF	TGCAGCGTTGAAGGTTACCAGGCTTTTGTCACTGAAGCTTTCTTT	TRBV29-1	once	TRBJ1-1	NA
CASSRTGPNSPLHF	TGTGCCAGCAGCCGTACAGGGCCCAATTCACCCCTCCACTTT	TRBV7-9	NA	TRBJ1-6	NA
CASSLMTGDEKLFF	TGTGCCAGCAGCTTAATGACGGGGGATGAAAAACTGTTTTTT	TRBV11-2	NA	TRBJ1-4	NA
CASSLAGGAYEQYF	TGCGCCAGCAGCTTGGCAGGGGGCGCCTACGAGCAGTACTTC	TRBV5-1	NA	TRBJ2-7	TRBD1
CASGREIAYNEQFF	TGTGCCAGCGGTCGGGAGATCGCCTACAATGAGCAGTTCTTC	TRBV9	NA	TRBJ2-1	NA
CASSMKEGSYEQYF	TGTGCCAGTAGTATGAAGGAGGGTAGCTACGAGCAGTACTTC	TRBV19	NA	TRBJ2-7	NA
CASRSTGGPEKLFF	TGTGCCAGCAGGTCGACAGGGGGCCCTGAAAAACTGTTTTTT	TRBV28	few	TRBJ1-4	TRBD1
CASRVGEKRETQYF	TGTGCCAGCAGAGTCGGGGAAAAGCGAGAGACCCAGTACTTC	TRBV11-3	NA	TRBJ2-5	NA
CASTDFYPSGNTIYF	TGTGCCAGCACCGACTTCTACCCCTCTGGAAACACCATATATTTT	TRBV6-5	NA	TRBJ1-3	NA
CASSASGTGNSPLHF	TGTGCCAGCAGTGCTTCAGGGACAGGGAATTCACCCCTCCACTTT	TRBV9	NA	TRBJ1-6	TRBD1
CASSQGANYGYTF	TGTGCCAGCAGCCAAGGAGCTAACTATGGCTACACCTTC	TRBV3-1/TRBV3-2	NA	TRBJ1-2	NA
CASRNRGFSTDTQYF	TGTGCCAGCAGGAACAGGGGATTTTCCACAGATACGCAGTATTTT	TRBV6-6	NA	TRBJ2-3	TRBD1
CASSIDPGQNYGYTF	TGTGCCAGTAGTATAGACCCGGGACAGAACTATGGCTACACCTTC	TRBV19	NA	TRBJ1-2	TRBD1
CASSLASGDGTQYF	TGCGCCAGCAGCTTGGCTAGCGGGGATGGGACCCAGTACTTC	TRBV5-1	NA	TRBJ2-5	TRBD2
CASRFLPVGGEKLFF	TGTGCCAGTAGATTCTTACCGGTTGGCGGTGAAAAACTGTTTTTT	TRBV19	NA	TRBJ1-4	NA
CASSLNLDRVNSPLHF	TGTGCCAGCAGCTTGAACCTGGACAGGGTTAATTCACCCCTCCACTTT	TRBV5-5	NA	TRBJ1-6	TRBD1